This T cell receptor beta chain was documented in a study of blood T cell repertoires in COVID-19. About the research overall: T cells, B-cell-depleted T cells, or PBMCs supplied cDNA or gDNA.

Recovery among Cohort 3 donors was established by two negative PCRs, clearance, or symptom resolution. As handled by the study authors: Estimated nucleated cell counts came from reference gene primer amplification. Data came from immunoSEQ multiplex PCR; TCRdb stores just in-frame clones and leaves some out. Clone size and V and J calls were adopted from that table, with D and trimming inferred from the DNA. The data show about 350,000 clones, with about 88% seen just once and 2.5% to 3.5% held by the top ten. The V end was cut by 1 base, the J end by 8 bases, with 9 bases between. This CDR3 is built from 13 residues. The germline V gene has CDR1 SGHVS and CDR2 FNYEAQ. This clone was seen only a few times.

The sequenced sample consisted of PBMCs or T cells enriched from blood (not recorded which). The V call is TRBV7-6, the J call TRBJ1-3, with D possibly being TRBD1 (5 bases). The source is a woman under 40 who had recovered from COVID-19. This CDR3 reads CASSLGQLDTIYF. The CDR3 DNA reads as TGTGCCAGCAGCTTAGGACAGTTAGACACCATATATTTT.